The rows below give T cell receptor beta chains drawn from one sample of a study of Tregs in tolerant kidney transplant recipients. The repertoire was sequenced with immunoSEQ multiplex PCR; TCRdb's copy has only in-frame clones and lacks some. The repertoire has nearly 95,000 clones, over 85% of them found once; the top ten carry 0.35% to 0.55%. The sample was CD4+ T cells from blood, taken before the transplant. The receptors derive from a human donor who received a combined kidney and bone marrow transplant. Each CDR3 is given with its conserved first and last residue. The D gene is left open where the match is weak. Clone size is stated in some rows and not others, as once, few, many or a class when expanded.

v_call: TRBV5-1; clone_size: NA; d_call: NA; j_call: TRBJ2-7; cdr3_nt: TGCGCCAGCAGTCGCGGGACAGCCAATTCCTACGAGCAGTACTTC; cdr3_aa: CASSRGTANSYEQYF
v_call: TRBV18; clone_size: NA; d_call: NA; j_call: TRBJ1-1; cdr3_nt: TGTGCCAGCTCACCACTGACTCCGGGGAACACTGAAGCTTTCTTT; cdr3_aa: CASSPLTPGNTEAFF
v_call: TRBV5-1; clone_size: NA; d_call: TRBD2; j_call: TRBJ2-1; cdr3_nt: TGCGCCAGCAGCTTGGGGCTAGCGGGAAAGTACAATGAGCAGTTCTTC; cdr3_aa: CASSLGLAGKYNEQFF
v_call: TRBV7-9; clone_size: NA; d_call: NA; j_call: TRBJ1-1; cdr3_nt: TGTGCCAGCAGCTTAGCTCTAGAGGGATCTGTGTCGGCTTTCTTT; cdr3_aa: CASSLALEGSVSAFF
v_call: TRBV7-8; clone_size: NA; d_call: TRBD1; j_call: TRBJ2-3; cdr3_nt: TGTGCCAGCAGCAAAGGGACAGGGAAGGCAGATACGCAGTATTTT; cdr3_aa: CASSKGTGKADTQYF
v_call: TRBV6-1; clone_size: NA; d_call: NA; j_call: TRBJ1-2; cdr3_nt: TGTGCCAGCATTCCTCTCAGGTCAGCTGGCTACACCTTC; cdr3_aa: CASIPLRSAGYTF
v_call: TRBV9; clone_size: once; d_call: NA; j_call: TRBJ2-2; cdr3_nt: TGTGCCAGCAGCGTAGGCGGGGCCACCGGGGAGCTGTTTTTT; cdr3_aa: CASSVGGATGELFF
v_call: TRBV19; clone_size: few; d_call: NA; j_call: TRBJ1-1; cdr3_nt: TGTGCCAGTAGGCCGATGGGGAGGAACACTGAAGCTTTCTTT; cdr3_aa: CASRPMGRNTEAFF
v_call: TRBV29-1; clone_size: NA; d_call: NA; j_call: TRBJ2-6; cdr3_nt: TGCAGCGTGAAAGGGACTTATTCTGGGGCCAACGTCCTGACTTTC; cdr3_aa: CSVKGTYSGANVLTF
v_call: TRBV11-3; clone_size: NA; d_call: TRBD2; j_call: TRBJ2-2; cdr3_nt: TGTGCCAGCAGTCGTAGCGGGGTTGACGGGGAGCTGTTTTTT; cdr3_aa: CASSRSGVDGELFF
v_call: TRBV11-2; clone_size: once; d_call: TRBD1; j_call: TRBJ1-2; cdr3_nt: TGTGCCAGCAGCTCTATTCAGGGGGTCGGCTATGGCTACACCTTC; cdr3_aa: CASSSIQGVGYGYTF
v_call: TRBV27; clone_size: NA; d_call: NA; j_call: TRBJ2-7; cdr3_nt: TGTGCCAGCAGTTTTTACGGAGAGGGCGAGCAGTACTTC; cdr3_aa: CASSFYGEGEQYF
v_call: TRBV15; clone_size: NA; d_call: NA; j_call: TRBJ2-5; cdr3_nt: TGTGCCACCAGCAGAGGCCAAGAGGAGACCCAGTACTTC; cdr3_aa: CATSRGQEETQYF
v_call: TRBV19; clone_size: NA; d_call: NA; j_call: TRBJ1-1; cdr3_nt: TGTGCCAGTAGTATACCCAGGGCTGAAGCTTTCTTT; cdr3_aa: CASSIPRAEAFF
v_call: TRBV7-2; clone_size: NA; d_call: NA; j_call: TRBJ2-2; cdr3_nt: TGTGCCAGCAGCCTTAAGTTGGCTGCCGGGGAGCTGTTTTTT; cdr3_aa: CASSLKLAAGELFF
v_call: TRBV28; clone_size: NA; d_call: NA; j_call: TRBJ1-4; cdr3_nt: TGTGCCAGCAGTTTCTTCCAGAATAATGAAAAACTGTTTTTT; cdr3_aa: CASSFFQNNEKLFF
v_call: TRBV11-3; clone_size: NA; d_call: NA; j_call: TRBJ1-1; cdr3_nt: TGTGCCAGCAGCTACCCTAGGAACACTGAAGCTTTCTTT; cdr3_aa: CASSYPRNTEAFF
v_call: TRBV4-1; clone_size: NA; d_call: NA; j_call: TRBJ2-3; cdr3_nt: TGCGCCAGCAGCCAAGAATTATATATCCTTTCGTACACAGATACGCAGTATTTT; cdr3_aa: CASSQELYILSYTDTQYF
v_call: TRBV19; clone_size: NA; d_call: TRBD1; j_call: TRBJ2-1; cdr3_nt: TGTGCCAGTAGTATGAAGGGGGCCCCCTCCTACAATGAGCAGTTCTTC; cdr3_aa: CASSMKGAPSYNEQFF
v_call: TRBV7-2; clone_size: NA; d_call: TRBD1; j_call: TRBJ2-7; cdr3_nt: TGTGCCAGCAGCTCCCACCCTCGGACAGGGAGATACGAGCAGTACTTC; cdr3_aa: CASSSHPRTGRYEQYF
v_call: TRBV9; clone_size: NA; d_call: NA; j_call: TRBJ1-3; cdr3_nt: TGTGCCAGCAGCGTAGCTACGGCAGGGCTCTCTGGAAACACCATATATTTT; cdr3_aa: CASSVATAGLSGNTIYF
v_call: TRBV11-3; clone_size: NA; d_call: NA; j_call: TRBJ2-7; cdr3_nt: TGTGCCAGCAGCTTGAGGGCCCCCTCCTACGAGCAGTACTTC; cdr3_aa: CASSLRAPSYEQYF
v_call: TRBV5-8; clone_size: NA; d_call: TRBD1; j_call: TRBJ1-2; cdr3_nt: TGTGCCAGCAGCCCCTACGACAGGGCTACTAACTATGGCTACACCTTC; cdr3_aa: CASSPYDRATNYGYTF
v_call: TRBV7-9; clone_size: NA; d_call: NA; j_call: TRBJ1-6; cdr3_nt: TGTGCCAGCAGCTCTCCTTCGTCACCCCTCCACTTT; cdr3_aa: CASSSPSSPLHF
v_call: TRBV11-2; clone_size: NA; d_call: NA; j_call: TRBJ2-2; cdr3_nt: TGTGCCAGCAGCCCTTCGTGGGCCGGCACCGGGGAGCTGTTTTTT; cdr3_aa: CASSPSWAGTGELFF
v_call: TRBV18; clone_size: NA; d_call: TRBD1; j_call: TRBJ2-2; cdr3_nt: TGTGCCAGCTCACGATCGACCGGGACAGGGGGCACCGGGGAGCTGTTTTTT; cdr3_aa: CASSRSTGTGGTGELFF
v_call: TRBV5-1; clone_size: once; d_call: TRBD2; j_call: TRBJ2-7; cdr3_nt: TGCGCCAGCAGCCCCCAACCTACTAGCGGAACCTACGAGCAGTACTTC; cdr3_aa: CASSPQPTSGTYEQYF
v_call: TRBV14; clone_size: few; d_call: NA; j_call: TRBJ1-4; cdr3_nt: TGTGCCAGCAGCCAACCGGGGGTTGAAAAACTGTTTTTT; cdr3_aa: CASSQPGVEKLFF
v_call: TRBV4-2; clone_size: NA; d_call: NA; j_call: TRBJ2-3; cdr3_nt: TGTGCCAGCAGCCGGGGGGAGGAGTCAGATACGCAGTATTTT; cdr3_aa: CASSRGEESDTQYF
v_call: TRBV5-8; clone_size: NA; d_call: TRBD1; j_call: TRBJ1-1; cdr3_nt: TGTGCCAGCAGCACCGGGACAGCGACTCATGAAGCTTTCTTT; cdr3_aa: CASSTGTATHEAFF
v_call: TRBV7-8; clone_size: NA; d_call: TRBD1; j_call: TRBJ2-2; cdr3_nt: TGTGCCAGCAGCTTAGTTCGGGGACAGATCACCGGGGAGCTGTTTTTT; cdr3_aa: CASSLVRGQITGELFF
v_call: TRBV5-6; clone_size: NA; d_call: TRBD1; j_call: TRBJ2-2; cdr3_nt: TGTGCCAGCAGCTGGGGGACAGGGGGAAACACCGGGGAGCTGTTTTTT; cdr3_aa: CASSWGTGGNTGELFF
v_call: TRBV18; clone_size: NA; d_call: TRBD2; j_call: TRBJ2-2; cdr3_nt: TGTGCCAGCTCACCAGGCGGGGGACCGGACACCGGGGAGCTGTTTTTT; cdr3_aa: CASSPGGGPDTGELFF
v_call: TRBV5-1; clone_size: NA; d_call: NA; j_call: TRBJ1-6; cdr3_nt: TGCGCCAGCAGCTTGGCCTCAGGTACCCTCCACTTT; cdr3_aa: CASSLASGTLHF
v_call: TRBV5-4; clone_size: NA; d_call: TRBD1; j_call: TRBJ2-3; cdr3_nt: TGTGCCAGCAGCTCACGGACAGGGAGCACAGATACGCAGTATTTT; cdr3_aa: CASSSRTGSTDTQYF
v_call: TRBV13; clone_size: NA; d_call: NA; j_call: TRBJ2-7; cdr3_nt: TGTGCCAGCAGCTTAGCCATAGGAGGGTCCTCCTACGAGCAGTACTTC; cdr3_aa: CASSLAIGGSSYEQYF
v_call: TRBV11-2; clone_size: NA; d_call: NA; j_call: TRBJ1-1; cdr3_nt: TGTGCCAGCGGGGGGGGCACTGAAGCTTTCTTT; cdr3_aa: CASGGGTEAFF
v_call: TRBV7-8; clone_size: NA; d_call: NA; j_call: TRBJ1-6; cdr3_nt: TGTGCCAGCAGCTTAGATGGCAGAAATTCACCCCTCCACTTT; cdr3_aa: CASSLDGRNSPLHF
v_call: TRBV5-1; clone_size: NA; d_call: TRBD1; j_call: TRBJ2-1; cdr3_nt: TGCGCCAGCGGGACAGGGAGCTCCTACAATGAGCAGTTCTTC; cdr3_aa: CASGTGSSYNEQFF
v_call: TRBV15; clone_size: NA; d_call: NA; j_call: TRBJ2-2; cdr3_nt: TGTGCCACCAGCCCCCGGAGGAGGGAGCGGGCCGGGGAGCTGTTTTTT; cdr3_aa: CATSPRRRERAGELFF
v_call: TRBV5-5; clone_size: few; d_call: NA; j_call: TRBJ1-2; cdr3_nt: TGTGCCAGCAGCAACACAGGGAACTATGGCTACACCTTC; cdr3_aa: CASSNTGNYGYTF
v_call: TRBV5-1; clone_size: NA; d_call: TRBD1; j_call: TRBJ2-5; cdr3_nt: TGCGCCAGCAGCCTAGGACAGGGTTTTATTTGGAAGACCCAGTACTTC; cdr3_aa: CASSLGQGFIWKTQYF
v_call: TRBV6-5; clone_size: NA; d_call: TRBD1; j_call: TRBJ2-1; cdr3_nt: TGTGCCAGCAGTCGACAGGGGGCCTACAATGAGCAGTTCTTC; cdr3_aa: CASSRQGAYNEQFF
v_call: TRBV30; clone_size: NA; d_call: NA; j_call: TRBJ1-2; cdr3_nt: TGTGCCTGGGTCTCGACCGCGGCTGGCTACACCTTC; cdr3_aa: CAWVSTAAGYTF
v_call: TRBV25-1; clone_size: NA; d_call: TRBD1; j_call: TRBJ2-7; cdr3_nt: TGTGCCAGCAGCAGACAGGGCCTTTTTGGGCAGTACTTC; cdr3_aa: CASSRQGLFGQYF
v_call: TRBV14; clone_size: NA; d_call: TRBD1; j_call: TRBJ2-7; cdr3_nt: TGTGCCAGCAGCCAAATAGGACAGGGGCACCACTACGAGCAGTACTTC; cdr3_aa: CASSQIGQGHHYEQYF
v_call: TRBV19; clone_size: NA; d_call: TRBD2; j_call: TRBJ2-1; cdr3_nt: TGTGCCAGTAGTATGCGACTAGCGGGTACCTACAATGAGCAGTTCTTC; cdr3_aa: CASSMRLAGTYNEQFF
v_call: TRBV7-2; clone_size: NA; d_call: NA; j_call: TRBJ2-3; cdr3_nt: TGTGCCAGCAGCTTACAGGGCGGCACAGATACGCAGTATTTT; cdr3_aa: CASSLQGGTDTQYF
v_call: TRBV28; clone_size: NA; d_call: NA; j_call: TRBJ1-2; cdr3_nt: NA; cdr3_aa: CASSSSTGYNYGYTF
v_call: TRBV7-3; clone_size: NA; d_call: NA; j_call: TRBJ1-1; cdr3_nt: TGTGCCAGCAGCTCTCCAGGGTCTGAAGCTTTCTTT; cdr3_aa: CASSSPGSEAFF